This T cell receptor beta chain was captured by sequencing in a study of regulatory T cells in long-lasting Graves disease. Relying on iRepertoire HTBI primers and Arm-PCR of CDR3 regions, the team built TCR beta libraries. MiXCR was run by TCRdb on the multiplex PCR reads, yielding one entry per CDR3 protein. The table lists a few hundred thousand distinct CDR3 sequences, 14% of them singletons. Overall study results and limits: TCR diversity was lower in persistent Graves' patients than in newly diagnosed ones.

Time point specified: newly diagnosed GD, antithyroid drugs for less than 3 months. PBMCs were the source of the RNA used for TCR sequencing. Patient provenance is recorded as an endocrinology department in Xi'an, China. Each patient gave roughly 9.2 milliliters of EDTA-anticoagulated peripheral blood. At least ten counts were recorded for this clonotype. What it recognizes is unknown. The CDR3 has 15 residues. Germline loops: CDR1 SNHLY, CDR2 FYNNEI. The junction had 7 bases not matched to a gene; V was cut back by 3 bases and J by 6 bases. These data were also reused for a study on T cells in Graves' hyperthyroidism and ophthalmopathy.

This TCR was recovered from a woman between 50 and 59 years old with Graves disease. J is TRBJ1-5 and V is TRBV2, with TRBD1 matching 8 bases. This material consisted of peripheral blood mononuclear cells (PBMCs), taken at new diagnosis, from a patient treated with antithyroid drugs. In nucleotides, the CDR3 is TGTGCCAGCAGTGACGTGGACAGGGTCGTTCAGCCCCAGCATTTT. Translation gives CASSDVDRVVQPQHF.